This is a list of T cell receptor beta chains from one sample in a study of patients and donors after allogeneic stem cell transplantation. TCRdb reanalysed the RT-PCR reads using MiXCR and keeps one entry per CDR3 protein. The sample contains about 410,000 distinct CDR3 sequences, 16% of which appear only once. Sequenced input: blood, either unsorted or a sorted T cell fraction (not recorded which). The source is a human donor who was either an allogeneic HSCT recipient or a stem cell or donor lymphocyte infusion donor (not recorded which). It is not recorded whose cells these are; they may come from a transplant donor. CDR3s include the opening cysteine and the closing phenylalanine or tryptophan. A D gene is named only where the DNA matches it firmly. The size entry is marked missing in some rows and otherwise reads once, few, many or a size class.

d_gene: .
v_gene: TRBV12-3/TRBV12-4
abundance: few
j_gene: TRBJ1-5
CDR3nt: TGTGCCAGCAGTTTTCAGGGCCAGCCCCAGCATTTT
CDR3aa: CASSFQGQPQHF

d_gene: TRBD1
v_gene: TRBV6-1
abundance: few
j_gene: TRBJ1-1
CDR3nt: TGTGCCAGCGTTTATTTGGGGACAGGGGCAGGAGCTTTCTTT
CDR3aa: CASVYLGTGAGAFF

d_gene: .
v_gene: TRBV5-1
abundance: few
j_gene: TRBJ1-2
CDR3nt: TGCGCCAGCTCCCCGGAAGCGCGAGGCTACACCTTC
CDR3aa: CASSPEARGYTF

d_gene: .
v_gene: TRBV25-1
abundance: .
j_gene: TRBJ1-2
CDR3nt: TGTGCCAGCAGCGACAGCCTAACACTCTATGGCTACACCTTC
CDR3aa: CASSDSLTLYGYTF

d_gene: TRBD1
v_gene: TRBV12-3/TRBV12-4
abundance: few
j_gene: TRBJ2-3
CDR3nt: TGTGCCAGCAGTCTCAGGGGGCTAGGCACAGATACGCAGTATTTT
CDR3aa: CASSLRGLGTDTQYF

d_gene: .
v_gene: TRBV3-1
abundance: few
j_gene: TRBJ1-2
CDR3nt: TGTGCCAGCAGCCGTCGGGACTCGGCCTATGGCTACACCTTC
CDR3aa: CASSRRDSAYGYTF

d_gene: .
v_gene: TRBV6-5
abundance: few
j_gene: TRBJ2-3
CDR3nt: TGTGCCAGCAGTTACCTCGGACATTCTGCAGATACGCAGTATTTT
CDR3aa: CASSYLGHSADTQYF

d_gene: TRBD2
v_gene: TRBV11-2
abundance: once
j_gene: TRBJ2-1
CDR3nt: TGTGCCAGCAGCTTAGACCTTGGACTAGCGGGAGTCGATGAGCAGTTCTTC
CDR3aa: CASSLDLGLAGVDEQFF

d_gene: TRBD1
v_gene: TRBV12-3/TRBV12-4
abundance: few
j_gene: TRBJ1-6
CDR3nt: TGTGCCAGCAGGCGGACAGGGCGGGATTCACCCCTCCACTTT
CDR3aa: CASRRTGRDSPLHF

d_gene: .
v_gene: TRBV20-1
abundance: few
j_gene: TRBJ2-7
CDR3nt: TGCAGTGCTAATGGAGGCGGGCGGGACGAGCAGTACTTC
CDR3aa: CSANGGGRDEQYF

d_gene: .
v_gene: TRBV7-9
abundance: .
j_gene: TRBJ2-1
CDR3nt: TGTGCCAGCAGCTTAGTACAGGGGGGGACTGAGCAGTTCTTC
CDR3aa: CASSLVQGGTEQFF

d_gene: TRBD1
v_gene: TRBV7-9
abundance: once
j_gene: TRBJ1-5
CDR3nt: TGTGCCAGCAACAGGGGGAATAATCAGCCCCAGCATTTT
CDR3aa: CASNRGNNQPQHF

d_gene: .
v_gene: TRBV20-1
abundance: .
j_gene: TRBJ2-3
CDR3nt: TGCAGTGCTATCCGGCAGGGGAGGAATACGCAGTATTTT
CDR3aa: CSAIRQGRNTQYF

d_gene: TRBD2
v_gene: TRBV7-2
abundance: few
j_gene: TRBJ2-7
CDR3nt: TGTGCCAGCAGCTTAACAGCGGGGGGGAGACACGAGCAGTACTTC
CDR3aa: CASSLTAGGRHEQYF

d_gene: .
v_gene: TRBV6-1
abundance: .
j_gene: TRBJ2-4
CDR3nt: TGTGCCAGCAGCTCGCCGACCCCGTCGGGAAGAAACATTCAGTACTTC
CDR3aa: CASSSPTPSGRNIQYF

d_gene: .
v_gene: TRBV19
abundance: many
j_gene: TRBJ2-7
CDR3nt: TGTGCCAGTAGCCAAGATCGGGCCTACGAGCAGTACTTC
CDR3aa: CASSQDRAYEQYF

d_gene: .
v_gene: TRBV27
abundance: .
j_gene: TRBJ1-6
CDR3nt: TGTGCCAGCGGGCAGGTCCGTAATTCACCCCTCCACTTT
CDR3aa: CASGQVRNSPLHF

d_gene: .
v_gene: TRBV20-1
abundance: few
j_gene: TRBJ2-7
CDR3nt: TGCAGTGCTAGAGTCTCCGGGACAATAATCTCCTACGAGCAGTACTTC
CDR3aa: CSARVSGTIISYEQYF

d_gene: TRBD2
v_gene: TRBV10-3
abundance: .
j_gene: TRBJ2-2
CDR3nt: TGTGCCATCAGTGAGCCGAAAGGACTAGACGGGGAGCTGTTTTTT
CDR3aa: CAISEPKGLDGELFF

d_gene: TRBD1
v_gene: TRBV20-1
abundance: few
j_gene: TRBJ2-2
CDR3nt: TGCAGTGCTAGAGATCTGCGACAGGGGTTCACCGGGGAGCTGTTTTTT
CDR3aa: CSARDLRQGFTGELFF

d_gene: .
v_gene: TRBV6-6
abundance: few
j_gene: TRBJ1-2
CDR3nt: TGTGCCAGCAGTTCGCTGGACTATTATGGCTACACCTTC
CDR3aa: CASSSLDYYGYTF

d_gene: .
v_gene: TRBV20-1
abundance: few
j_gene: TRBJ1-6
CDR3nt: TGCAGTGCTAGTGCCCCCGGGTCCCTGGGGTTGTATTCACCCCTCCACTTT
CDR3aa: CSASAPGSLGLYSPLHF

d_gene: .
v_gene: TRBV24-1
abundance: few
j_gene: TRBJ2-4
CDR3nt: TGTGCCACCAGTGATCCTACGACAGGCCCGAACATTCAGTACTTC
CDR3aa: CATSDPTTGPNIQYF

d_gene: TRBD1
v_gene: TRBV4-3
abundance: many
j_gene: TRBJ1-4
CDR3nt: TGCGCCAGCAGCCACGAACGCGGACAGGCCGGGGCAACTAATGAAAAACTGTTTTTT
CDR3aa: CASSHERGQAGATNEKLFF

d_gene: TRBD2
v_gene: TRBV5-6
abundance: .
j_gene: TRBJ2-3
CDR3nt: TGTGCCAGCAGACTTAGCGGGAGAGGGCCAGATACGCAGTATTTT
CDR3aa: CASRLSGRGPDTQYF

d_gene: .
v_gene: TRBV19
abundance: once
j_gene: TRBJ2-1
CDR3nt: TGTGCCAGTAGGACCCCAGGGGGGAGCACCAATGGACAGTTCTTC
CDR3aa: CASRTPGGSTNGQFF

d_gene: TRBD1
v_gene: TRBV25-1
abundance: few
j_gene: TRBJ2-7
CDR3nt: TGTGCCAGCAGCCGGACAGGGGCAGACTACGAGCAGTACTTC
CDR3aa: CASSRTGADYEQYF

d_gene: .
v_gene: TRBV5-4
abundance: few
j_gene: TRBJ1-2
CDR3nt: TGTGCCAGCAGCTTGAAACCGTGGGGGACGGACCATAACTATGGCTACACCTTC
CDR3aa: CASSLKPWGTDHNYGYTF

d_gene: TRBD1
v_gene: TRBV7-6
abundance: .
j_gene: TRBJ2-2
CDR3nt: TGTGCCAGCAGCTTGGGACAGCACGGGGAGCTGTTTTTT
CDR3aa: CASSLGQHGELFF

d_gene: TRBD2
v_gene: TRBV24-1
abundance: few
j_gene: TRBJ2-3
CDR3nt: TGTGCCACCAGTGAGCGGGAGCGGGGGGACACAGATACGCAGTATTTT
CDR3aa: CATSERERGDTDTQYF

d_gene: TRBD1
v_gene: TRBV24-1
abundance: few
j_gene: TRBJ2-3
CDR3nt: TGTGCCACCAGTGACTCCATCAGGGGGAATGGGGATACGCAGTATTTT
CDR3aa: CATSDSIRGNGDTQYF

d_gene: .
v_gene: TRBV25-1
abundance: few
j_gene: TRBJ2-5
CDR3nt: TGTGCCAGCAGTGAGTTTCAAGGGACCCAAGAGACCCAGTACTTC
CDR3aa: CASSEFQGTQETQYF

d_gene: TRBD2
v_gene: TRBV30
abundance: .
j_gene: TRBJ2-3
CDR3nt: TGTGCCTGCGAGGTAGCGGGGGCCGGGTCGCAGTATTTT
CDR3aa: CACEVAGAGSQYF

d_gene: TRBD1
v_gene: TRBV30
abundance: few
j_gene: TRBJ1-1
CDR3nt: TGTGCCTGGAACCCAGGGGGCACTGAAGCTTTCTTT
CDR3aa: CAWNPGGTEAFF

d_gene: .
v_gene: TRBV4-1
abundance: few
j_gene: TRBJ1-1
CDR3nt: TGCGCCAGCAGCCATCGGATGGGTGTTGGCACTGAAGCTTTCTTT
CDR3aa: CASSHRMGVGTEAFF

d_gene: TRBD2
v_gene: TRBV7-6
abundance: few
j_gene: TRBJ2-5
CDR3nt: TGTGCCAGCAGCTTAGTCGGGACTAGAGCCCAGTACTTC
CDR3aa: CASSLVGTRAQYF

d_gene: TRBD2
v_gene: TRBV5-1
abundance: .
j_gene: TRBJ2-7
CDR3nt: TGCGCCAGCAGCCAGCGGGAGGACTACGAGCAGTACTTC
CDR3aa: CASSQREDYEQYF

d_gene: TRBD2
v_gene: TRBV9
abundance: .
j_gene: TRBJ2-5
CDR3nt: TGTGCCAGCAGCGTAATAGCGGGGTTCCAAGAGACCCAGTACTTC
CDR3aa: CASSVIAGFQETQYF

d_gene: .
v_gene: TRBV9
abundance: .
j_gene: TRBJ2-2
CDR3nt: TGTGCCAGCAGCGTAAGGGGGGGGCCTGGGAACACCGGGGAGCTGTTTTTT
CDR3aa: CASSVRGGPGNTGELFF

d_gene: .
v_gene: TRBV24-1
abundance: few
j_gene: TRBJ2-1
CDR3nt: TGTGCCACAGGGGGGAACTACAATGAGCAGTTCTTC
CDR3aa: CATGGNYNEQFF

d_gene: TRBD2
v_gene: TRBV6-1
abundance: few
j_gene: TRBJ2-7
CDR3nt: TGTGCCAGCAGGACCAGCGGGGAACGCTACGAGCAGTACTTC
CDR3aa: CASRTSGERYEQYF

d_gene: .
v_gene: TRBV29-1
abundance: many
j_gene: TRBJ2-5
CDR3nt: TGCAGCGTTGTGGGACTCCCTGAGGGGACCCAGTACTTC
CDR3aa: CSVVGLPEGTQYF

d_gene: TRBD2
v_gene: TRBV6-1
abundance: .
j_gene: TRBJ2-3
CDR3nt: TGTGCCAGCAGACGACTAGCGGGAGCAGGAGATACGCAGTATTTT
CDR3aa: CASRRLAGAGDTQYF

d_gene: TRBD2
v_gene: TRBV2
abundance: .
j_gene: TRBJ2-2
CDR3nt: TGTGCCAGCAGGTCTAGCGGGGGCTCCGGGGAGCTGTTTTTT
CDR3aa: CASRSSGGSGELFF

d_gene: .
v_gene: TRBV27
abundance: few
j_gene: TRBJ1-6
CDR3nt: TGTGCCAGCAGTTTAGTACGGAATAATTCACCCCTCCACTTT
CDR3aa: CASSLVRNNSPLHF

d_gene: .
v_gene: TRBV5-1
abundance: .
j_gene: TRBJ1-4
CDR3nt: TGCGCCAGCAGCTTGGTGGCGGGCCCGAGGGAAAAACTGTTTTTT
CDR3aa: CASSLVAGPREKLFF

d_gene: TRBD1
v_gene: TRBV6-2/TRBV6-3
abundance: .
j_gene: TRBJ2-7
CDR3nt: TGTGCCAGCACCGGGAAGCCGGGACAGGGCTACGAGCAGTACTTC
CDR3aa: CASTGKPGQGYEQYF

d_gene: .
v_gene: TRBV1
abundance: .
j_gene: TRBJ2-7
CDR3nt: TGCACCAGCAGCCAAGATGAACTTTGCGACAGGCGGACCTACGAGCAGTACTTC
CDR3aa: CTSSQDELCDRRTYEQYF